The source of this T cell receptor beta chain is a study of T cells of healthy individuals. V was shortened by 5 bases and J by 5 bases, with 15 bases between the two germline ends. CDR1 ENHRY and CDR2 SYGVKD come from the germline V gene. The CDR3 contains 15 residues. This clonotype was counted ten times or more. TCRdb re-analysed the 5' RACE reads in MiXCR, keeping a single row per CDR3 protein. Of 63,000 or so distinct CDR3 sequences in the sample, around 16% were seen once. The chain carries TRBV10-3 and TRBJ2-2; D assignment may be TRBD1 or TRBD2 (5 bases each). This receptor was obtained from a human donor in good health. CDR3 in DNA: TGTGCCATCAGTTACGCTTTGGGGGTGACCGGGGAGCTGTTTTTT. This translates into CAISYALGVTGELFF.